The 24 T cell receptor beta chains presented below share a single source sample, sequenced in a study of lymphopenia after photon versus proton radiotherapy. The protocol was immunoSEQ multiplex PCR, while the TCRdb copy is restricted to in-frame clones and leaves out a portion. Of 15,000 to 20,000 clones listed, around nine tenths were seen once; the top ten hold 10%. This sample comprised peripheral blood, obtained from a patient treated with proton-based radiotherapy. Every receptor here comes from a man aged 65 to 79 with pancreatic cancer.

CDR3 nucleotides: TGTGCCAGCAGCCCGGACAGGGTTGAGAACTATGGCTACACCTTC. Translated: CASSPDRVENYGYTF. The chain uses TRBV7-3 and TRBJ1-2; 8 bases agree with TRBD1. The ends lost 5 bases at V and 2 bases at J; junction bases unmatched: 7. CDR3 size: 15 residues. Germline V gives CDR1 SGHTA, CDR2 FQGTGA.

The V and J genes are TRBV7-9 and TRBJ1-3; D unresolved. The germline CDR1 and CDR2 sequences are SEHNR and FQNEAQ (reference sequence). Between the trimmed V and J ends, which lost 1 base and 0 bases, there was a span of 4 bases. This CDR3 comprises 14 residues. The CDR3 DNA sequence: TGTGCCAGCAGCTTAGAAGTCTCTGGAAACACCATATATTTT. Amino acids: CASSLEVSGNTIYF.

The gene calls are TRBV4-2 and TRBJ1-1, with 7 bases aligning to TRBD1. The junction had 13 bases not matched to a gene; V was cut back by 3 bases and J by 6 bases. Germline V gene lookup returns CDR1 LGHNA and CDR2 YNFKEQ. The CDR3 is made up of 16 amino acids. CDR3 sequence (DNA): TGTGCCAGCAGCCATCGACCACGGGGAGGGGGCCCTGAAGCTTTCTTT. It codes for CASSHRPRGGGPEAFF.

Here the CDR3 reads CASNPQRGVSYNEQFF. Here the CDR3 DNA reads TGTGCCAGTAACCCCCAGCGGGGGGTCTCCTACAATGAGCAGTTCTTC. The chain employs TRBV19 and TRBJ2-1, with TRBD2 matching over 9 bases. This CDR3 has 16 residues. J was trimmed by 0 bases and V by 7 bases; bases with no gene match: 7. Germline V gene lookup returns CDR1 LNHDA and CDR2 SQIVND (reference sequence).

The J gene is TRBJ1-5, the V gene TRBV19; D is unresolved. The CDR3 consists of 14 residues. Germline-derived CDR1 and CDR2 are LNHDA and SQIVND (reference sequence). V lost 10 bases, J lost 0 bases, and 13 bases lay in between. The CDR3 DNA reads TGTGCCACAACTCGGACGGATAGCAATCAGCCCCAGCATTTT. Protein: CATTRTDSNQPQHF.

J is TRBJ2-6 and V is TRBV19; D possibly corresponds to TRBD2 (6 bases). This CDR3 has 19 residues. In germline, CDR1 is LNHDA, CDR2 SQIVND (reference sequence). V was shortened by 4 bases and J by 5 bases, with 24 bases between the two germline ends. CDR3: CASSKSGTGVLYWANVLTF. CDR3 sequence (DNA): TGTGCCAGTAGTAAGTCCGGGACGGGGGTGCTTTATTGGGCCAACGTCCTGACTTTC.

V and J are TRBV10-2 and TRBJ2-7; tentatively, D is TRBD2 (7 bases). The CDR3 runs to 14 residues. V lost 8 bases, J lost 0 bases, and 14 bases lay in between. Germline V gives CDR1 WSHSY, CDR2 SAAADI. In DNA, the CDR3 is TGCGCCAGCGGGGGGGGGCCTGTCTCCTACGAGCAGTACTTC. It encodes CASGGGPVSYEQYF.

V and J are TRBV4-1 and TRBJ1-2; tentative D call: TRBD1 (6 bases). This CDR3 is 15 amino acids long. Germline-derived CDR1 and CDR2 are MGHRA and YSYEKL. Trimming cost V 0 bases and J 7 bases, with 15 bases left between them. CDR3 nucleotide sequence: TGCGCCAGCAGCCAAGAAGTCGGCAGGGGTGCTGGCTACACCTTC. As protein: CASSQEVGRGAGYTF.

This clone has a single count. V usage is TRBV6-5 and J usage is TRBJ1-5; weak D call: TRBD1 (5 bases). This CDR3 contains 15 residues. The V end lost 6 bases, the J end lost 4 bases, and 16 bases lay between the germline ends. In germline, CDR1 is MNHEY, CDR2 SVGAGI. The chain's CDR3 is CASRPGGRDNQPQHF. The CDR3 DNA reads TGTGCCAGCAGGCCCGGGGGACGGGATAATCAGCCCCAGCATTTT.

CDR3 residues: CASSLVGDSNQPQHF. Written as DNA, the CDR3 is TGTGCCAGCAGTTTGGTAGGGGACAGCAATCAGCCCCAGCATTTT. V and J are TRBV27 and TRBJ1-5; D may be TRBD1 (5 bases). Trimming cost V 3 bases and J 1 base, with 10 bases left between them. Germline V gene data show CDR1 as MNHEY and CDR2 as SMNVEV (reference sequence). The CDR3 loop spans 15 amino acids.

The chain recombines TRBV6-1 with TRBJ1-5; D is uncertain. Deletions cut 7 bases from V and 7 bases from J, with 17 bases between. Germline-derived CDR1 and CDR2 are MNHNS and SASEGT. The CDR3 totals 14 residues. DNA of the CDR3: TGTGCCAGCACCCAGGCCTCAATCGGGCAGCCCCAGCATTTT. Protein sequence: CASTQASIGQPQHF.

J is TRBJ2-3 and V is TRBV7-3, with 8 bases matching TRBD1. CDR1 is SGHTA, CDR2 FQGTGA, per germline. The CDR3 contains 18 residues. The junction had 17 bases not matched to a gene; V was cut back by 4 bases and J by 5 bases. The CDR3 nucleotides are TGTGCCAGCAGCTCCGCCGTCCCCCAGGGGGCGTTTGGAGATACGCAGTATTTT. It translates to CASSSAVPQGAFGDTQYF.

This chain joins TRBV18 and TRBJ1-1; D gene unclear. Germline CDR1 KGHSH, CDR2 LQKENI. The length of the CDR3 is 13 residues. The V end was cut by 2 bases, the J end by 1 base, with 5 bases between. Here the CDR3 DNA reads TGTGCCAGCTCACCAAAAGGGAACACTGAAGCTTTCTTT. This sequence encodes CASSPKGNTEAFF. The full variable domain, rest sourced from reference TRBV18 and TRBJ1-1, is NAGVMQNPRHLVRRRGQEARLRCSPMKGHSHVYWYRQLPEEGLKFMVYLQKENIIDESGMPKERFSAEFPKEGPSILRIQQVVRGDSAAYFCASSPKGNTEAFFGQGTRLTVV.

CDR3 amino acids: CAWTDRATYNEQFF. DNA for the CDR3: TGTGCCTGGACAGACAGGGCCACCTACAATGAGCAGTTCTTC. The chain links TRBV30 to TRBJ2-1, with 7 bases identical to TRBD1. Trimming removed 4 bases from V and 2 bases from J; junction bases left unmatched: 5. Per the germline V gene, CDR1 is GTSNPN and CDR2 is SVGIG (reference sequence). The CDR3 is made up of 14 amino acids.

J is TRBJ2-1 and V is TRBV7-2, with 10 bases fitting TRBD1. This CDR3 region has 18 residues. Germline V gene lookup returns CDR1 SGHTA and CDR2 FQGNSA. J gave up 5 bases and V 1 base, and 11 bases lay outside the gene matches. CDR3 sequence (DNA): TGTGCCAGCAGCTTAGTGGGCCCCCGGGACAGGGGAGACAATGAGCAGTTCTTC. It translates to CASSLVGPRDRGDNEQFF. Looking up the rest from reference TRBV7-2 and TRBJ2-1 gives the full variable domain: GAGVSQSPSNKVTEKGKDVELRCDPISGHTALYWYRQSLGQGLEFLIYFQGNSAPDKSGLPSDRFSAERTGGSVSTLTIQRTQQEDSAVYLCASSLVGPRDRGDNEQFFGPGTRLTVL.

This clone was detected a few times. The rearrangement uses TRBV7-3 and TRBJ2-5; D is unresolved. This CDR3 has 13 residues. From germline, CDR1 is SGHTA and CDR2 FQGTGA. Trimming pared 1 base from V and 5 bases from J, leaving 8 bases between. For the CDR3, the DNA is TGTGCCAGCAGCTTAAGCGCGGTGGAGACCCAGTACTTC. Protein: CASSLSAVETQYF.

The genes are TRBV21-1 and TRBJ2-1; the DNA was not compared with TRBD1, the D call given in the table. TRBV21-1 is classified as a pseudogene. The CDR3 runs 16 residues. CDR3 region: CASSKARQDPGSEQFF. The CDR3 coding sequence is TGTGCCAGCAGCAAAGCGAGACAGGACCCAGGGAGTGAGCAGTTCTTC.

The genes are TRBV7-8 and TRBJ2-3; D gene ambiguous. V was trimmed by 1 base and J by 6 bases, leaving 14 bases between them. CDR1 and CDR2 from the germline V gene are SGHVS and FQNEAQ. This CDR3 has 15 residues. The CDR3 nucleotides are TGTGCCAGCAGCTTAGTAGGTCTTCTTGGGGATACGCAGTATTTT. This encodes CASSLVGLLGDTQYF. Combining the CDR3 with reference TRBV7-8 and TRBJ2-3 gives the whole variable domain GAGVSQSPRYKVAKRGQDVALRCDPISGHVSLFWYQQALGQGPEFLTYFQNEAQLDKSGLPSDRFFAERPEGSVSTLKIQRTQQEDSAVYLCASSLVGLLGDTQYFGPGTRLTVL.

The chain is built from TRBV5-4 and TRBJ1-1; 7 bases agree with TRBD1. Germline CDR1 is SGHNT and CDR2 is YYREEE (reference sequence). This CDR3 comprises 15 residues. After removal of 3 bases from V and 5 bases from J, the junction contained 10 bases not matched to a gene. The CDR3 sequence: CASSWGRQGRTEAFF. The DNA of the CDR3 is TGTGCCAGCAGCTGGGGGAGACAGGGAAGAACTGAAGCTTTCTTT.

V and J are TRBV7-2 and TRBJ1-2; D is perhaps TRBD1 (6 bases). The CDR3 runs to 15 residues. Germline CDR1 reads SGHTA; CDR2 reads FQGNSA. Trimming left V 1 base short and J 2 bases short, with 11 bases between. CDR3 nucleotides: TGTGCCAGCAGCTTAGTACAGGGAATAAACTATGGCTACACCTTC. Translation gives CASSLVQGINYGYTF.

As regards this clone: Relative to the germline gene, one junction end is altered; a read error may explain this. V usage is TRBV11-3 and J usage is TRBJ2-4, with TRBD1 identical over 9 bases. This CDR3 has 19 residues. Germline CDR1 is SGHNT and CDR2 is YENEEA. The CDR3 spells CASSLETTGGNLAKNIQYF. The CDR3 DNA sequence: TGTGCCAGCAGCCTAGAGACCACAGGGGGCAATCTAGCCAAAAACATTCAGTACTTC.

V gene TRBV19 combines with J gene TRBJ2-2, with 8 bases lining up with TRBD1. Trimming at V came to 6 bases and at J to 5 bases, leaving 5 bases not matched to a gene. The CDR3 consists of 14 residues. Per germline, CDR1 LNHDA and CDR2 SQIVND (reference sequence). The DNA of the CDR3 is TGTGCCAGTAGGCTGGACAGGGTGACCGGGGAGCTGTTTTTT. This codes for CASRLDRVTGELFF.

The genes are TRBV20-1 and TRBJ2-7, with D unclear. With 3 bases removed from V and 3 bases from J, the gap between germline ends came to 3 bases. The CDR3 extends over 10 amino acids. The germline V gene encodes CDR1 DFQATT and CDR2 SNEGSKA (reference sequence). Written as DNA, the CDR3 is TGCAGTGCTAGCCACTACGAGCAGTACTTC. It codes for CSASHYEQYF.

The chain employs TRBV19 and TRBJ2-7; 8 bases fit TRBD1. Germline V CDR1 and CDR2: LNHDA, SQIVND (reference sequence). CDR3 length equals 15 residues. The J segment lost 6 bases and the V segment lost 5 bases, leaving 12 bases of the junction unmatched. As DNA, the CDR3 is TGTGCCAGTAGTGATCCGGGACAGGCCGTGGTCGAGCAGTACTTC. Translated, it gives CASSDPGQAVVEQYF.